This is a list of T cell receptor beta chains from one sample in a study of T-cell reconstitution after alpha-beta-depleted transplantation in children. One entry per CDR3 protein, called by TCRdb with MiXCR from the PCR reads. This sample carries about 980,000 distinct CDR3 sequences, around 30% of them seen once, and the ten largest clones take 25% to 35%. The sample here was PBMCs, mostly from graft donor cells, taken 360 days after TCRalphabeta/CD19-depleted stem cell transplant. Receptor source: a boy younger than two who had a stem cell transplant for SCID, so the T cells may come from the graft donor. Each CDR3 is given with its conserved first and last residue. A D gene is named only where the DNA matches it firmly. For some rows the clone size is stated as once, few or many, or as a class when expanded; others skip it.

clone_size	v_call	j_call	d_call	cdr3_aa	cdr3_nt
-	TRBV10-3	TRBJ1-1	-	CATGQVNTEAFF	TGTGCCACAGGACAAGTGAACACTGAAGCTTTCTTT
few	TRBV20-1	TRBJ1-2	TRBD1	CSASGTGNYGYTF	TGCAGTGCTAGCGGGACAGGCAACTATGGCTACACCTTC
few	TRBV11-2	TRBJ2-1	TRBD2	CASSLDAGLAGGAYNEQFF	TGTGCCAGCAGCTTAGATGCCGGGCTAGCGGGGGGGGCTTACAATGAGCAGTTCTTC
few	TRBV20-1	TRBJ2-7	-	CSARGEGVYEQYF	TGCAGTGCTAGGGGAGAGGGGGTCTACGAGCAGTACTTC
-	TRBV12-3/TRBV12-4	TRBJ2-2	-	CASSLLKISAGELFF	TGTGCCAGCAGCCTCCTAAAAATATCAGCCGGGGAGCTGTTTTTT
-	TRBV28	TRBJ2-2	-	CASRKAHGELFF	TGTGCCAGCAGAAAAGCACACGGGGAGCTGTTTTTT
few	TRBV2	TRBJ1-4	-	CASSLGLSREKLFF	TGTGCCAGCAGTTTGGGCCTCAGTCGGGAAAAACTGTTTTTT
few	TRBV29-1	TRBJ2-1	-	CSVDRLWDEQFF	TGCAGCGTTGATCGCCTCTGGGATGAGCAGTTCTTC
few	TRBV10-3	TRBJ2-1	-	CAISESGGRVEQFF	TGTGCCATCAGTGAGTCCGGGGGGCGGGTTGAGCAGTTCTTC
-	TRBV15	TRBJ2-5	-	CATSRDDRIGAQYF	TGTGCCACCAGCAGAGACGACCGGATTGGGGCCCAGTACTTC
few	TRBV18	TRBJ1-3	-	CASSPDRTGNTIYF	TGTGCCAGCTCACCGGACAGAACTGGAAACACCATATATTTT
-	TRBV7-3	TRBJ2-2	-	CASSLTPGGTGELFF	TGTGCCAGCAGCTTAACCCCAGGGGGGACCGGGGAGCTGTTTTTT
few	TRBV12-3/TRBV12-4	TRBJ2-7	-	CASSLWEGHLHYEQYF	TGTGCCAGCAGCCTCTGGGAGGGACACCTCCATTACGAGCAGTACTTC
-	TRBV2	TRBJ1-5	TRBD1	CASSLSGTGPNSNQPQHF	TGTGCCAGCAGCCTCTCAGGGACAGGACCCAATAGCAATCAGCCCCAGCATTTT
many	TRBV27	TRBJ1-1	-	CASSSGQLAFF	TGTGCCAGCAGTTCTGGACAGTTGGCTTTCTTT
-	TRBV24-1	TRBJ2-2	-	CATSDLGRGGAGELFF	TGTGCCACCAGTGATTTGGGTCGTGGCGGGGCCGGGGAGCTGTTTTTT
-	TRBV20-1	TRBJ2-7	TRBD1	CSASGTGPYEQYF	TGCAGTGCTAGCGGGACAGGCCCCTACGAGCAGTACTTC
-	TRBV10-3	TRBJ1-3	-	CAISESIGERGNTIYF	TGTGCCATCAGTGAGTCGATAGGGGAACGCGGAAACACCATATATTTT
few	TRBV15	TRBJ2-3	-	CATSPGQPGEYDTQYF	TGTGCCACCAGCCCAGGACAGCCCGGGGAGTATGATACGCAGTATTTT
-	TRBV9	TRBJ2-3	-	CASSVDRDTQYF	TGTGCCAGCAGCGTAGATCGGGATACGCAGTATTTT
-	TRBV7-6	TRBJ1-6	-	CASSLGGPYNSPLHF	TGTGCCAGCAGCTTAGGGGGCCCCTATAATTCACCCCTCCACTTT
-	TRBV28	TRBJ2-3	-	CASSLWGSGDTQYF	TGTGCCAGCAGTCTGTGGGGGTCTGGGGATACGCAGTATTTT
-	TRBV5-6	TRBJ1-5	-	CASSWGAYQPQHF	TGTGCCAGCAGCTGGGGGGCATATCAGCCCCAGCATTTT
-	TRBV14	TRBJ1-3	-	CASSQSFVRTIYF	TGTGCCAGCAGCCAATCGTTCGTACGCACCATATATTTT
-	TRBV29-1	TRBJ1-1	-	CTGTAGNTEAFF	TGCACCGGAACGGCGGGGAACACTGAAGCTTTCTTT
few	TRBV7-6	TRBJ2-1	TRBD2	CASSFGGAFNEQFF	TGTGCCAGCAGCTTCGGGGGGGCTTTCAATGAGCAGTTCTTC
few	TRBV29-1	TRBJ1-1	-	CSAGAGVWNTEAFF	TGCAGCGCCGGGGCAGGGGTTTGGAACACTGAAGCTTTCTTT
few	TRBV6-5	TRBJ1-5	-	CASSYGFNQPQHF	TGTGCCAGCAGTTACGGATTTAATCAGCCCCAGCATTTT
-	TRBV28	TRBJ2-3	TRBD2	CASSGGLATLGYF	TGTGCCAGCAGTGGCGGACTAGCTACCTTGGGGTATTTT
-	TRBV5-1	TRBJ2-1	TRBD2	CASSPREGGDNEQFF	TGCGCCAGCAGCCCTCGGGAGGGGGGGGACAATGAGCAGTTCTTC
-	TRBV12-3/TRBV12-4	TRBJ2-3	-	CASSLMRTADTQYF	TGTGCCAGCAGTTTGATGCGTACGGCAGATACGCAGTATTTT
-	TRBV5-5	TRBJ1-3	TRBD1	CASSLVTGTGNTIYF	TGTGCCAGCAGCTTAGTGACAGGGACTGGAAACACCATATATTTT
few	TRBV4-2	TRBJ2-1	-	CASSQELGGPYNEQFF	TGTGCCAGCAGCCAAGAATTGGGGGGCCCATACAATGAGCAGTTCTTC
-	TRBV20-1	TRBJ2-2	TRBD1	CSGTRDRGIGGELFF	TGCAGTGGGACCCGGGACAGGGGCATCGGCGGGGAGCTGTTTTTT
-	TRBV5-1	TRBJ2-1	-	CASSLAEPNGYNEQFF	TGCGCCAGCAGCTTGGCCGAACCAAACGGATACAATGAGCAGTTCTTC
few	TRBV7-2	TRBJ2-7	TRBD1	CASSQAVRGIYEQYF	TGTGCCAGCAGCCAAGCTGTCAGGGGGATTTACGAGCAGTACTTC
-	TRBV7-3	TRBJ1-1	-	CASSLNAATEAFF	TGTGCCAGCAGCTTAAACGCGGCGACTGAAGCTTTCTTT
few	TRBV28	TRBJ2-1	-	CASSLGGHWSNEQFF	TGTGCCAGCAGTTTGGGGGGACACTGGTCCAATGAGCAGTTCTTC
few	TRBV12-3/TRBV12-4	TRBJ2-6	-	CASSFVGSGANVLTF	TGTGCCAGCAGTTTTGTGGGCTCTGGGGCCAACGTCCTGACTTTC
few	TRBV5-6	TRBJ2-5	TRBD1	CASRYGTAEETQYF	TGTGCCAGCAGATACGGGACAGCAGAAGAGACCCAGTACTTC
few	TRBV7-9	TRBJ2-3	TRBD1	CASSGTGDDTQYF	TGTGCCAGCAGTGGGACAGGGGACGATACGCAGTATTTT
-	TRBV2	TRBJ2-1	-	CASIGELAPRGYNEQFF	TGTGCCAGCATTGGGGAATTGGCCCCACGGGGCTACAATGAGCAGTTCTTC
few	TRBV4-1	TRBJ1-1	TRBD1	CASSQAGTGNTEAFF	TGTGCCAGCAGCCAAGCGGGGACAGGGAACACTGAAGCTTTCTTT
-	TRBV12-3/TRBV12-4	TRBJ2-5	-	CASSWPGGDQETQYF	TGTGCCAGCAGTTGGCCGGGCGGGGACCAAGAGACCCAGTACTTC
few	TRBV6-6	TRBJ1-4	-	CASSGRGEKLFF	TGTGCCAGCAGTGGGAGGGGTGAAAAACTGTTTTTT
few	TRBV7-2	TRBJ2-3	TRBD2	CASSLRIGAGGPTQYF	TGTGCCAGCAGCTTAAGGATAGGGGCGGGGGGGCCTACGCAGTATTTT
-	TRBV12-3/TRBV12-4	TRBJ2-6	-	CASSPKRQGQRVSGANVLTF	TGTGCCAGCAGTCCAAAGCGCCAGGGACAGCGGGTCTCTGGGGCCAACGTCCTGACTTTC
few	TRBV27	TRBJ1-2	TRBD1	CASAGQNYGYTF	TGTGCCAGTGCGGGACAGAACTATGGCTACACCTTC
-	TRBV2	TRBJ2-7	-	CASNLKGEQYF	TGTGCCAGCAACCTAAAGGGAGAGCAGTACTTC
once	TRBV20-1	TRBJ1-1	-	CSAIRDISTEAFF	TGCAGTGCCATCAGGGATATTAGCACAGAAGCTTTCTTT
-	TRBV6-2/TRBV6-3	TRBJ1-1	-	CASSSLGVRTEAFF	TGTGCCAGCAGTTCTCTCGGGGTGAGGACTGAAGCTTTCTTT
-	TRBV20-1	TRBJ1-1	-	CKPKDLMNTEAFF	TGCAAACCCAAAGACCTGATGAACACTGAAGCTTTCTTT
-	TRBV10-3	TRBJ2-3	TRBD2	CAIGRLAGSTDTQYF	TGTGCCATCGGACGACTAGCGGGGAGCACAGATACGCAGTATTTT
many	TRBV7-9	TRBJ2-5	-	CASSRGQLQETQYF	TGTGCCAGCAGCCGCGGACAACTTCAAGAGACCCAGTACTTC